This passage covers 32 T cell receptor beta chains from one sample sequenced in a study of shared clonotypes between healthy human individuals. Sequencing was performed with immunoSEQ multiplex PCR; in TCRdb, only in-frame clones are kept and a portion is missing. Of about 2.5 million clones listed, less than 95% are singletons. The sample taken for sequencing was naive CD4+ T cells from PBMCs. The sample's subset: CD45RA+ positively selected. These receptors were taken from a man aged 18-30 years in good health. Some clones in this sample may be carry-over from other donors' samples.

The CDR3 sequence: CASSLSRGEQFF. The CDR3 nucleotides are TGTGCCAGCAGTTTATCCCGGGGTGAGCAGTTCTTC. The V call is TRBV28, the J call TRBJ2-1, with D possibly TRBD2 on 5 matching bases. The ends were cut back, 1 base at V and 9 bases at J, with 7 bases in the middle. This CDR3 has 12 residues. Germline V gene sequence: CDR1 MDHEN, CDR2 SYDVKM.

This chain links TRBV6-5 with TRBJ1-2; TRBD1 might be the D (6 bases). Trimming removed 0 bases from V and 4 bases from J, with 15 bases in between. The CDR3 has 16 residues. Germline V gives CDR1 MNHEY, CDR2 SVGAGI. Written as DNA, the CDR3 is TGTGCCAGCAGTTACTCGGGGGCGGGGGGCCTCTATGGCTACACCTTC. The encoded protein is CASSYSGAGGLYGYTF.

The sample holds a few counts of this clone. The same CDR3 can be traced to other DNA sequences in this sample. This chain uses TRBV5-1 with TRBJ1-2; D not resolved. Deletions cut 0 bases from V and 4 bases from J, with 7 bases between. Germline CDR1 is SGHRS and CDR2 is YFSETQ. The CDR3 runs to 13 residues. The CDR3 here is CASSLGRVYGYTF. CDR3 in DNA: TGCGCCAGCAGCTTGGGCCGGGTCTATGGCTACACCTTC. Full variable domain (rest looked up from reference TRBV5-1 and TRBJ1-2): KAGVTQTPRYLIKTRGQQVTLSCSPISGHRSVSWYQQTPGQGLQFLFEYFSETQRNKGNFPGRFSGRQFSNSRSEMNVSTLELGDSALYLCASSLGRVYGYTFGSGTRLTVV.

Comment on this clone: Other DNA sequences of this sample code for an identical CDR3. The chain has TRBV18 and TRBJ2-5; TRBD1 matches 10 bases. The CDR3 sequence is 14 residues long. The germline V gene has CDR1 KGHSH and CDR2 LQKENI. V dropped 3 bases and J dropped 3; count of bases not matched to a gene: 1. The CDR3 protein is CASSPGTGEETQYF. CDR3 bases: TGTGCCAGCTCACCCGGGACAGGGGAAGAGACCCAGTACTTC.

The V call is TRBV5-8, the J call TRBJ2-1, with 8 positions matching TRBD2. This CDR3 spans 16 amino acids. Germline V lookup: CDR1 SGHTS, CDR2 YDEGEE. The trim removed 6 bases at V and 4 bases at J, leaving 12 bases unmatched. The CDR3 bases are TGTGCCAGCACTCGCGGGGCTAGCGGGCTTTACAATGAGCAGTTCTTC. It is translated as CASTRGASGLYNEQFF.

The CDR3 spells CASSQAVFAGGPEVNTGELFF. CDR3 sequence (DNA): TGCGCCAGCAGCCAAGCGGTTTTCGCGGGAGGGCCTGAAGTGAACACCGGGGAGCTGTTTTTT. The chain has TRBV4-3 and TRBJ2-2; 9 bases align to TRBD2. The CDR3 spans 21 residues. Germline V gives CDR1 LGHNA, CDR2 YSLEER. Trimming removed 1 base from V and 1 base from J; junction bases left unmatched: 16.

The count of this clone is one. The V gene is TRBV5-4, the J gene TRBJ1-4; no reliable D call. Trimming took 4 bases from V and 0 from J, leaving 10 bases between them. Germline values: CDR1 SGHNT, CDR2 YYREEE (reference sequence). The CDR3 runs to 15 residues. In DNA form, the CDR3 reads TGTGCCAGCAGCCCCACAAGCGCAACTAATGAAAAACTGTTTTTT. This translates into CASSPTSATNEKLFF.

This clone is a singleton in its sample. The V gene is TRBV28, the J gene TRBJ1-2; maybe TRBD1 (6 bases). CDR1 and CDR2 (germline): MDHEN, SYDVKM. The CDR3 runs to 13 residues. V lost 6 bases to trimming and J lost 4 bases, with 12 bases between them. For the CDR3, the DNA is TGTGCCAGCAGCAGGGGAGGGGTCTATGGCTACACCTTC. Translated: CASSRGGVYGYTF.

The genes are TRBV7-2 and TRBJ2-1; no reliable D call. This CDR3 region has 15 residues. Germline assignment: CDR1 SGHTA and CDR2 FQGNSA. Trimming took off 6 bases at V and 4 bases at J, with 16 bases between the two ends. The CDR3, as DNA: TGTGCCAGCAGTCATCTTAGCCCCCCTTACAATGAGCAGTTCTTC. Translation: CASSHLSPPYNEQFF. Full variable domain (outside the CDR3, taken from reference TRBV7-2 and TRBJ2-1): GAGVSQSPSNKVTEKGKDVELRCDPISGHTALYWYRQSLGQGLEFLIYFQGNSAPDKSGLPSDRFSAERTGGSVSTLTIQRTQQEDSAVYLCASSHLSPPYNEQFFGPGTRLTVL.

The chain joins TRBV27 to TRBJ1-1; no clear D gene. Germline V gene sequence: CDR1 MNHEY, CDR2 SMNVEV (reference sequence). Trimming left V 5 bases short and J 0 bases short, with 31 bases between. The CDR3 has 21 amino acids. The CDR3 nucleotides read TGTGCCAGCAGTCTCCGATATTACCCCTTCAACTCAGGTACCATGAACACTGAAGCTTTCTTT. Amino acids: CASSLRYYPFNSGTMNTEAFF.

This clone occurred once. The DNA of the CDR3 is TGTGCCAGCAGCCCAGGGCAGTCGCGGAATGAGCAGTTCTTC. This encodes CASSPGQSRNEQFF. The genes are TRBV7-3 and TRBJ2-1, with D perhaps matching TRBD1 (5 bases). Germline lookup yields CDR1 SGHTA and CDR2 FQGTGA. The CDR3 length is 14 residues. The V gene lost 5 bases and the J gene lost 7 bases, with 15 bases spanning the gap.

The chain carries TRBV6-5 and TRBJ2-5; perhaps TRBD1 as D (6 bases). From germline, CDR1 is MNHEY and CDR2 SVGAGI. The V and J ends lost 8 bases and 2 bases respectively, with 15 bases between them. This CDR3 contains 14 residues. The DNA of the CDR3 is TGTGCCAGCCGACAGGCAGGACAGCAAGAGACCCAGTACTTC. Encoded protein: CASRQAGQQETQYF.

The V and J genes are TRBV7-6 and TRBJ2-2, with 7 positions matching TRBD2. CDR1 is SGHVS and CDR2 is FNYEAQ in the germline V gene. V gave up 5 bases and J gave up 2 bases; unmatched junction bases: 8. The CDR3 has 16 residues. The CDR3 sequence: CASSGQLATNTGELFF. In DNA, the CDR3 is TGTGCCAGCAGCGGACAACTAGCGACTAACACCGGGGAGCTGTTTTTT.

This clone was found once. The chain links TRBV28 to TRBJ2-4, with 7 bases matching TRBD1. J lost 1 base, V lost 8 bases, and 2 bases had no gene match. The CDR3 extends over 13 amino acids. Germline loops: CDR1 MDHEN, CDR2 SYDVKM. CDR3 coding DNA: TGTGCCAGCGTGGACAGGGCCAAAAACATTCAGTACTTC. Its protein is CASVDRAKNIQYF.

This rearrangement joins TRBV14 to TRBJ2-7, with 7 positions matching TRBD2. Losses at the gene ends were 5 bases for V and 3 bases for J; bases not matched to a gene: 13. The CDR3 loop spans 16 amino acids. CDR1 is SGHDN and CDR2 is FVKESK in the germline V gene. Here the CDR3 reads CASSELPGTTIYEQYF. CDR3 nucleotide sequence: TGTGCCAGCAGCGAATTACCCGGGACTACAATCTACGAGCAGTACTTC.

This chain links TRBV2 with TRBJ2-1; D not resolved. Germline lookup yields CDR1 SNHLY and CDR2 FYNNEI. V gave up 4 bases and J gave up 1 base, with 11 bases separating them. CDR3 length equals 15 residues. The CDR3 bases are TGTGCCAGCAGTGGGGAAGCGTCATCCTACAATGAGCAGTTCTTC. It codes for CASSGEASSYNEQFF.

The rearrangement joins TRBV5-1 to TRBJ2-1; D possibly corresponds to TRBD2 (5 bases). The CDR3 is 14 residues long. In germline, CDR1 is SGHRS, CDR2 YFSETQ. V gave up 5 bases and J gave up 4 bases, with 13 bases separating them. The CDR3 nucleotides are TGCGCCAGCAGACTTGAGGAGGCATACAATGAGCAGTTCTTC. Translation gives CASRLEEAYNEQFF.

J is TRBJ2-7 and V is TRBV7-3; D remains unclear. The CDR3 sequence is 13 residues long. Germline CDR1 reads SGHTA; CDR2 reads FQGTGA. V was clipped by 4 bases and J by 7 bases, with 14 bases between them. For the CDR3, the DNA is TGTGCCAGCAGCTCCACGTCATTGGGGGAGCAGTACTTC. Translation gives CASSSTSLGEQYF.

Comments on this clone: In the same sample, other DNA sequences code for this CDR3. V and J are TRBV6-5 and TRBJ1-5; 8 nucleotides align to TRBD1. CDR3 size: 14 residues. Germline trimming cut 5 bases from V and 6 bases from J; bases unmatched to any gene: 6. Germline V gives CDR1 MNHEY, CDR2 SVGAGI. The CDR3 nucleotides are TGTGCCAGCAGTCCCAGGGGGCGCGGTCAGCCCCAGCATTTT. This sequence encodes CASSPRGRGQPQHF.

CDR3 loop: CASSSRQGYNQPQHF. Written as DNA, the CDR3 is TGTGCCAGCAGTTCCAGACAGGGCTACAATCAGCCCCAGCATTTT. The chain uses TRBV27 and TRBJ1-5; 7 nucleotides line up with TRBD1. CDR1 MNHEY and CDR2 SMNVEV come from the germline V gene (reference sequence). J lost 3 bases, V lost 4 bases, and 6 bases had no gene match. The CDR3 runs 15 residues.

The chain uses TRBV5-1 and TRBJ2-3, with 9 bases fitting TRBD2. Germline V gene sequence: CDR1 SGHRS, CDR2 YFSETQ. V was clipped by 1 base and J by 7 bases; unmatched bases: 10. The CDR3 is 16 amino acids. The DNA of the CDR3 is TGCGCCAGCAGCTTGTTGGGCGGGAGGGCCATGAATACGCAGTATTTT. This codes for CASSLLGGRAMNTQYF.

The rearrangement uses TRBV5-1 and TRBJ1-5; TRBD1 matches at 8 bases. The CDR3 runs to 16 residues. Germline V CDR1 and CDR2: SGHRS, YFSETQ. The junction had 5 bases not matched to a gene; V was cut back by 0 bases and J by 3 bases. CDR3 residues: CASSLGSGQANQPQHF. DNA of the CDR3: TGCGCCAGCAGCTTGGGATCGGGACAGGCCAATCAGCCCCAGCATTTT.

The rearrangement links TRBV14 to TRBJ2-7, with a weak D call TRBD2 (5 bases). This CDR3 has 14 residues. V dropped 6 bases and J dropped 2 bases, with 14 bases sitting between them. Looked up from germline, CDR1 is SGHDN and CDR2 is FVKESK. The CDR3 sequence: CASRKTGSPYEQYF. The CDR3, as DNA: TGTGCCAGCAGGAAGACGGGGTCCCCCTACGAGCAGTACTTC.

The table lists this clone with a few counts. V usage is TRBV10-3 and J usage is TRBJ1-1; no clear D. The V end lost 4 bases, the J end lost 4 bases, and 10 bases lay between the germline ends. Germline V gene sequence: CDR1 ENHRY, CDR2 SYGVKD. This CDR3 has 13 amino acids. This chain's CDR3 is CAISVFEGTEAFF. The CDR3 region has the DNA TGTGCCATCAGTGTATTCGAGGGCACTGAAGCTTTCTTT.

CDR3 sequence reads: CASSYSGTARGTEAFF. CDR3 DNA sequence: TGTGCCAGCAGTTACTCTGGGACAGCTAGGGGAACTGAAGCTTTCTTT. The chain couples TRBV6-5 to TRBJ1-1; the match to TRBD1 covers 7 bases. This CDR3 is 16 amino acids long. Per the germline V gene, CDR1 is MNHEY and CDR2 is SVGAGI. With 0 bases clipped from V and 5 bases from J, the junction kept 9 bases outside the gene matches.

With respect to this clone: Different DNA sequences within this sample yield the same CDR3. The CDR3 loop reads CASSLDGGNTGELFF. CDR3 sequence (DNA): TGCGCCAGCAGCTTGGATGGGGGGAACACCGGGGAGCTGTTTTTT. The genes are TRBV5-1 and TRBJ2-2, with D tentatively TRBD1 or TRBD2 (5 bases each). Trimming stripped 0 bases from V and 1 base from J, with 7 bases between. Germline V gives CDR1 SGHRS, CDR2 YFSETQ. This CDR3 spans 15 amino acids.

The rearrangement joins TRBV4-1 to TRBJ1-2; the D gene is possibly TRBD1 (5 bases). V shed 3 bases and J shed 6 bases, with 17 bases lying between them. The CDR3 is 15 amino acids. CDR1 and CDR2 (germline): MGHRA, YSYEKL. The chain's CDR3 is CASSQSSTVRNGYTF. The CDR3 DNA reads as TGCGCCAGCAGCCAGAGTTCGACAGTTCGGAATGGCTACACCTTC.

This chain's CDR3 is CASSRLDTQEEGSYEQYF. The CDR3 DNA reads TGTGCCAGCAGCCGATTGGACACCCAAGAGGAGGGCTCCTACGAGCAGTACTTC. The chain is built from TRBV28 and TRBJ2-5; a weak D match, TRBD2 (6 bases). TRBJ2-7 matches the DNA end more closely, so the J call is doubtful. CDR1 and CDR2 from the germline V gene are MDHEN and SYDVKM. The CDR3 is 18 amino acids.

Turning to this clone: Additional DNA sequences in this sample encode the identical CDR3. CDR3: CASSSLAESYNEQFF. CDR3 DNA: TGCGCCAGCAGCTCACTAGCGGAGTCCTACAATGAGCAGTTCTTC. The genes are TRBV5-1 and TRBJ2-1; 8 nucleotides align to TRBD2. The germline V gene has CDR1 SGHRS and CDR2 YFSETQ. J gave up 1 base and V 3 bases, and 3 bases lay outside the gene matches. This CDR3 is 15 amino acids long.

In this sample, this clone turned up once. The same CDR3 can be traced to other DNA sequences in this sample. This rearrangement joins TRBV9 to TRBJ2-5; weak D call: TRBD1 (5 bases). The length of the CDR3 is 12 residues. V was clipped by 1 base and J by 5 bases, with 6 bases between them. Germline loops: CDR1 SGDLS, CDR2 YYNGEE. The CDR3 loop is CASSVSGETQYF. CDR3 nucleotide sequence: TGTGCCAGCAGCGTATCAGGGGAGACCCAGTACTTC.

The chain is built from TRBV2 and TRBJ2-1; maybe TRBD2 (6 bases). Germline V gives CDR1 SNHLY, CDR2 FYNNEI. The CDR3 extends over 15 amino acids. Trimming stripped 2 bases from V and 9 bases from J, with 17 bases between. In nucleotides, the CDR3 is TGTGCCAGCAGTGAATGGGACTCTCTCGGTGGTGAGCAGTTCTTC. It specifies CASSEWDSLGGEQFF.

The chain uses TRBV28 and TRBJ2-1, with D perhaps TRBD1 or TRBD2 (5 bases each). The V end lost 8 bases, the J end lost 6 bases, and 20 bases lay between the germline ends. In germline, CDR1 is MDHEN, CDR2 SYDVKM. The CDR3 totals 15 residues. CDR3 in amino acids: CASRSSGSVVNEQFF. In DNA form, the CDR3 reads TGTGCCAGCCGGTCCTCAGGGAGTGTGGTCAATGAGCAGTTCTTC.